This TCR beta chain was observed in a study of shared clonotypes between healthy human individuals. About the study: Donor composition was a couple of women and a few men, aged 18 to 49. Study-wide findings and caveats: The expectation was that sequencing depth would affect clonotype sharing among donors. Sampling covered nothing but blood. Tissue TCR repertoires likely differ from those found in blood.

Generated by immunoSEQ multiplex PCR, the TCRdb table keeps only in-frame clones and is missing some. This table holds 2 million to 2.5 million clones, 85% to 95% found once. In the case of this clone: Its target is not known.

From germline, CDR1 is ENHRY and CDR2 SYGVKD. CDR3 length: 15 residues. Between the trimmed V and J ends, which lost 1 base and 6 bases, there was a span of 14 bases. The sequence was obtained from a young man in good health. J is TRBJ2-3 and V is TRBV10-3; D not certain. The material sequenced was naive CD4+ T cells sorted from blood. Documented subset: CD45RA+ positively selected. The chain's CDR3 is CAISEYVQQSDTQYF. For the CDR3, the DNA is TGTGCCATCAGTGAGTACGTCCAACAGTCGGATACGCAGTATTTT.